The 25 T cell receptor beta chains below all came from one sample that was sequenced in a study of T-cell reconstitution after alpha-beta-depleted transplantation in children. TCRbeta library preparation incorporated unique molecular identifiers. A single record per CDR3 protein comes from TCRdb applying MiXCR to the PCR reads. The sample has 490,000 or so distinct CDR3 sequences, around an eighth seen once. The source was PBMCs from the stem cell graft donor, collected from the stem cell graft. Receptors were obtained from a human donor who donated a stem cell graft to a child with combined immunodeficiency.

J is TRBJ1-4 and V is TRBV10-3; D is perhaps TRBD1 (5 bases). CDR1 ENHRY and CDR2 SYGVKD come from the germline V gene. V was pared by 0 bases and J by 0 bases, with 11 bases between. CDR3 length: 17 residues. As DNA, the CDR3 is TGTGCCATCAGTGAGTCGCAGGGAGTGGCAACTAATGAAAAACTGTTTTTT. It is translated as CAISESQGVATNEKLFF.

This clonotype came up a few times. The rearrangement links TRBV7-9 to TRBJ2-3; TRBD2 matches at 12 bases. CDR1 and CDR2 (germline): SEHNR, FQNEAQ (reference sequence). There are 17 residues in the CDR3. V was pared by 4 bases and J by 5 bases, with 10 bases of the junction left unmatched. CDR3 DNA sequence: TGTGCCAGCAGCTCGGCGACTAGCGGGAGCTTTAGAGATACGCAGTATTTT. It encodes CASSSATSGSFRDTQYF.

This chain connects TRBV11-1 to TRBJ2-1; D may be TRBD2 (5 bases). Germline V gene sequence: CDR1 SGHAT, CDR2 FQDESV (reference sequence). CDR3 length: 15 residues. Trimming removed 5 bases from V and 0 bases from J, with 11 bases in between. The CDR3 bases are TGTGCCAGCAGCCGCGACTACAGCTCCTACAATGAGCAGTTCTTC. Protein: CASSRDYSSYNEQFF. The whole variable domain, filled in from reference TRBV11-1 and TRBJ2-1, reads EAEVAQSPRYKITEKSQAVAFWCDPISGHATLYWYRQILGQGPELLVQFQDESVVDDSQLPKDRFSAERLKGVDSTLKIQPAELGDSAMYLCASSRDYSSYNEQFFGPGTRLTVL.

A single count supports this clonotype. The J gene is TRBJ1-1, the V gene TRBV14, with D uncertain. Germline V gene data show CDR1 as SGHDN and CDR2 as FVKESK. Trimming removed 0 bases at V and 7 bases at J, with 12 bases between. The CDR3 has 14 residues. CDR3 loop: CASSQDAGKGEAFF. CDR3 nucleotide sequence: TGTGCCAGCAGCCAAGATGCTGGAAAGGGTGAAGCTTTCTTT.

This clonotype was counted only a few times. V is TRBV6-2 or TRBV6-3 and J is TRBJ2-7; D not certain. V was clipped by 1 base and J by 5 bases, with 9 bases between them. Germline assignment: CDR1 MNHEY and CDR2 SVGEGT. CDR3 length: 13 amino acids. The CDR3 protein is CASSYYPPDEQYF. CDR3 in DNA: TGTGCCAGCAGTTACTATCCCCCGGACGAGCAGTACTTC.

This clonotype has only a few counts. The chain employs TRBV7-2 and TRBJ2-7; 13 bases align to TRBD2. Germline CDR1 SGHTA, CDR2 FQGNSA. V lost 5 bases to trimming and J lost 5 bases; unmatched junction nucleotides: 6. This CDR3 spans 15 amino acids. The CDR3 here is CASSRTSGRADEQYF. The CDR3 bases are TGTGCCAGCAGCCGTACTAGCGGGAGGGCCGACGAGCAGTACTTC. The full variable domain, its missing parts supplied by reference TRBV7-2 and TRBJ2-7, is GAGVSQSPSNKVTEKGKDVELRCDPISGHTALYWYRQSLGQGLEFLIYFQGNSAPDKSGLPSDRFSAERTGGSVSTLTIQRTQQEDSAVYLCASSRTSGRADEQYFGPGTRLTVT.

This clonotype has at least ten counts. The J gene is TRBJ2-1, the V gene TRBV9; D perhaps matches TRBD2 (6 bases). The CDR3 is 17 residues long. Germline V lookup: CDR1 SGDLS, CDR2 YYNGEE. Trimming stripped 0 bases from V and 9 bases from J, with 22 bases between. This chain's CDR3 is CASSVGGGSGPKGEQFF. The DNA of the CDR3 is TGTGCCAGCAGCGTAGGAGGAGGGAGCGGTCCAAAGGGTGAGCAGTTCTTC.

The rearrangement uses TRBV6-5 and TRBJ2-3; D remains ambiguous. This CDR3 region has 14 residues. With 1 base removed from V and 4 bases from J, the gap between germline ends came to 9 bases. The germline V gene encodes CDR1 MNHEY and CDR2 SVGAGI. The CDR3 here is CASSYLRIADTQYF. The CDR3, as DNA: TGTGCCAGCAGTTACTTGCGGATTGCAGATACGCAGTATTTT.

J is TRBJ2-2 and V is TRBV5-4, with a tentative D call TRBD1 (5 bases). Looked up from germline, CDR1 is SGHNT and CDR2 is YYREEE (reference sequence). The CDR3 has 14 amino acids. V shed 7 bases and J shed 6 bases, with 16 bases lying between them. CDR3 residues: CASGKTATPGELFF. As DNA, the CDR3 is TGTGCCAGCGGGAAGACAGCCACTCCCGGGGAGCTGTTTTTT.

This clonotype was seen ten or more times. The chain employs TRBV5-1 and TRBJ2-5; D perhaps matches TRBD1 (6 bases). Trimming took off 2 bases at V and 5 bases at J, with 16 bases between the two ends. The CDR3 covers 15 residues. From germline, CDR1 is SGHRS and CDR2 YFSETQ. CDR3 in DNA: TGCGCCAGCAGCTTTCGGGACACGCGACGGGAGACCCAGTACTTC. It translates to CASSFRDTRRETQYF.

This clonotype was seen more than once but under ten times. The chain carries TRBV10-3 and TRBJ2-3; D is undetermined. Trimming took off 2 bases at V and 2 bases at J, with 5 bases between the two ends. Germline V gene lookup returns CDR1 ENHRY and CDR2 SYGVKD. The CDR3 runs to 13 residues. This CDR3 is CAISERPTDTQYF. The DNA for the CDR3 is TGTGCCATCAGTGAGCGGCCCACAGATACGCAGTATTTT.

This clonotype occurred many times. DNA for the CDR3: TGTGCCAGCAGTTCTCCAGGGGGCCACGAGCAGTACTTC. The encoded protein is CASSSPGGHEQYF. The chain carries TRBV6-2 or TRBV6-3 and TRBJ2-7; TRBD1 aligns across 8 bases. Germline assignment: CDR1 MNHEY and CDR2 SVGEGT. This CDR3 comprises 13 residues. V lost 4 bases and J lost 5; bases outside the gene matches: 4.

A word on this clonotype: The germline gene is not matched at one end of the junction; a read error may be the cause. The rearrangement links TRBV28 to TRBJ2-3; 12 positions agree with TRBD1. This CDR3 region has 12 residues. Looked up from germline, CDR1 is MDHEN and CDR2 is SYDVKM. The CDR3 reads CASSFGTGGDRF. The CDR3 DNA sequence: TGTGCCAGCAGCTTTGGGACAGGGGGCGATCGTTTT. The entire variable domain, with the rest obtained from reference TRBV28 and TRBJ2-3, is as follows: DVKVTQSSRYLVKRTGEKVFLECVQDMDHENMFWYRQDPGLGLRLIYFSYDVKMKEKGDIPEGYSVSREKKERFSLILESASTNQTSMYLCASSFGTGGDRFGPGTRLTVL.

The chain employs TRBV4-3 and TRBJ2-1, with D hard to call. Trimming pared 4 bases from V and 4 bases from J, leaving 11 bases between. Germline CDR1 and CDR2: LGHNA and YSLEER. This CDR3 is built from 14 residues. Written as DNA, the CDR3 is TGCGCCAGCAGCCGATCACCTAAATACAATGAGCAGTTCTTC. Its translation is CASSRSPKYNEQFF.

The CDR3, as DNA: TGTGCCAGCAGCGTAGGTAGACTAATCGATGTAGATACGCAGTATTTT. Amino acid sequence: CASSVGRLIDVDTQYF. The chain is built from TRBV9 and TRBJ2-3, with D possibly being TRBD2 (5 bases). Germline CDR1 reads SGDLS; CDR2 reads YYNGEE. The CDR3 totals 16 residues. V was shortened by 0 bases and J by 5 bases, with 16 bases between the two germline ends.

This clonotype was counted ten times or more. The chain joins TRBV5-5 to TRBJ2-1, with a weak D call TRBD2 (6 bases). Germline V CDR1 and CDR2: SGHKS, YYEKEE (reference sequence). Between the trimmed V and J ends, which lost 0 bases and 6 bases, there was a span of 13 bases. CDR3 length equals 15 residues. DNA of the CDR3: TGTGCCAGCAGCTTGGCGGAGGGTTTTTCCAATGAGCAGTTCTTC. It translates to CASSLAEGFSNEQFF. Based on the CDR3 plus reference TRBV5-5 and TRBJ2-1, the full variable domain is DAGVTQSPTHLIKTRGQQVTLRCSPISGHKSVSWYQQVLGQGPQFIFQYYEKEERGRGNFPDRFSARQFPNYSSELNVNALLLGDSALYLCASSLAEGFSNEQFFGPGTRLTVL.

This clonotype showed up just a few times. The chain couples TRBV7-9 to TRBJ2-1; TRBD1 matches 8 bases. The CDR3 spans 16 residues. Germline V lookup: CDR1 SEHNR, CDR2 FQNEAQ (reference sequence). The junction had 13 bases not matched to a gene; V was cut back by 5 bases and J by 7 bases. CDR3 loop: CASSPPGQGSLNEQFF. The CDR3, as DNA: TGTGCCAGCAGCCCACCCGGACAGGGATCTTTGAATGAGCAGTTCTTC.

This clonotype turned up a few times. Here the CDR3 DNA reads TGTGCCAGCCCAGAAAAAGGACCCGGCGGGGGGATGACCTACGAGCAGTACTTC. Amino acid sequence: CASPEKGPGGGMTYEQYF. V is TRBV4-2 and J is TRBJ2-7; 8 nucleotides align to TRBD2. The ends lost 8 bases at V and 2 bases at J; junction bases unmatched: 20. The CDR3 is 18 amino acids. Germline CDR1 reads LGHNA; CDR2 reads YNFKEQ.

This clonotype was recorded many times. V is TRBV12-3 or TRBV12-4 and J is TRBJ2-2, with D uncertain. V lost 7 bases, J lost 2 bases, and 14 bases lay in between. This CDR3 is built from 15 residues. CDR3 amino acids: CASTFLGSNTGELFF. Here the CDR3 DNA reads TGTGCCAGCACCTTCCTGGGTAGTAACACCGGGGAGCTGTTTTTT.

This clonotype has more than one count but fewer than ten. The chain couples TRBV3-1 to TRBJ2-1; D might be TRBD1 (6 bases). The CDR3 totals 15 residues. Germline CDR1 reads LGHDT; CDR2 reads YNNKEL (reference sequence). Trimming cost V 3 bases and J 0 bases, with 9 bases left between them. The chain's CDR3 is CASSHWTDSYNEQFF. The CDR3 DNA reads as TGTGCCAGCAGCCATTGGACAGACTCCTACAATGAGCAGTTCTTC.

This clonotype was found many times. The rearrangement joins TRBV7-9 to TRBJ2-1; D is unclear. The ends were cut back, 3 bases at V and 8 bases at J, with 5 bases in the middle. The germline V gene encodes CDR1 SEHNR and CDR2 FQNEAQ (reference sequence). The CDR3 has 11 amino acids. CDR3 sequence: CASSLSDEQFF. The CDR3 region has the DNA TGTGCCAGCAGCTTGAGCGATGAGCAGTTCTTC.

The chain couples TRBV29-1 to TRBJ2-1; D is possibly TRBD2 (7 bases). Trimming cost V 4 bases and J 9 bases, with 22 bases left between them. Germline loops: CDR1 SQVTM, CDR2 ANQGSEA. The CDR3 sequence is 15 residues long. CDR3 sequence reads: CSVVGGGLKVGEQFF. The CDR3 nucleotides are TGCAGCGTTGTTGGGGGGGGCCTGAAGGTGGGTGAGCAGTTCTTC.

This clonotype was observed many times. This chain connects TRBV20-1 to TRBJ2-5; D uncertain. Germline CDR1 and CDR2: DFQATT and SNEGSKA (reference sequence). Trimming left V 3 bases short and J 2 bases short, with 10 bases between. This CDR3 has 13 amino acids. The CDR3 DNA reads TGCAGTGCTAGCGCTCTCGAACAAGAGACCCAGTACTTC. It codes for CSASALEQETQYF.

The chain links TRBV29-1 to TRBJ1-1; unclear D gene. The CDR3 consists of 11 residues. V lost 7 bases to trimming and J lost 6 bases, with 12 bases between them. Germline V gene data show CDR1 as SQVTM and CDR2 as ANQGSEA. CDR3 region: CSAAGVSEAFF. CDR3 nucleotides: TGCAGCGCGGCGGGTGTTTCTGAAGCTTTCTTT.

The chain uses TRBV12-3 or TRBV12-4 and TRBJ2-3; D unclear. V lost 8 bases to trimming and J lost 7 bases, with 10 bases between them. The CDR3 spans 11 residues. The CDR3 spells CASLYAYTQYF. In DNA, the CDR3 is TGTGCCAGCCTCTACGCGTATACGCAGTATTTT.